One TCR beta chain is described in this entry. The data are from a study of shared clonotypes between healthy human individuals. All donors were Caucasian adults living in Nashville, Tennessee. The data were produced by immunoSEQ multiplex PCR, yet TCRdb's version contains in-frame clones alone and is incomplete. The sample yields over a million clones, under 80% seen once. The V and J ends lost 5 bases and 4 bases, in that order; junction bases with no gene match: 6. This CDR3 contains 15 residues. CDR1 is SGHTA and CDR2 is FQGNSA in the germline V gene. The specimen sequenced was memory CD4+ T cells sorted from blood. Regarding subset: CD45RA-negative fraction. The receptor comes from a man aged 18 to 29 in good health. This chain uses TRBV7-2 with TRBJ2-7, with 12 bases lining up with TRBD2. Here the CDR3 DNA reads TGTGCCAGCAGCCGTCAGACTAGCGGGAGTTACGAGCAGTACTTC. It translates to CASSRQTSGSYEQYF.